This entry lists 10 T cell receptor beta chains sequenced from one sample in a study of T-cell reconstitution after alpha-beta-depleted transplantation in children. Construction of the TCRbeta library involved unique molecular identifiers. TCRdb reprocessed the PCR reads via MiXCR and lists one record per CDR3 protein. Found here are over 550,000 distinct CDR3 sequences, roughly a tenth of them singletons; the top ten hold 4% to 5%. The sample in question was PBMCs from the stem cell graft donor, obtained from the stem cell graft. The receptors originated from a human donor who donated a stem cell graft to a child with acute myeloid leukemia.

The chain couples TRBV7-6 to TRBJ1-6; tentatively, D is TRBD1 (5 bases). Germline loops: CDR1 SGHVS, CDR2 FNYEAQ. V was shortened by 5 bases and J by 5 bases, with 13 bases between the two germline ends. This CDR3 has 15 amino acids. As DNA, the CDR3 is TGTGCCAGCAGCAAAAGGGTAGGGGATAATTCACCCCTCCACTTT. Its protein product is CASSKRVGDNSPLHF.

J is TRBJ2-7 and V is TRBV9; 9 bases align to TRBD2. CDR1 SGDLS and CDR2 YYNGEE come from the germline V gene. The CDR3 runs to 16 residues. With V trimmed by 4 bases and J by 0 bases, 8 bases remained unmatched. The CDR3 here is CASSPYSGRSSYEQYF. The CDR3 DNA follows: TGTGCCAGCAGCCCCTATAGCGGGAGAAGCTCCTACGAGCAGTACTTC.

CDR3 coding DNA: TGTGCCAGCTCACCAGAGATCCAAGAGACCCAGTACTTC. It specifies CASSPEIQETQYF. The rearrangement joins TRBV18 to TRBJ2-5, with unresolved D. This CDR3 region has 13 residues. Germline values: CDR1 KGHSH, CDR2 LQKENI. V was trimmed by 2 bases and J by 1 base, leaving 5 bases between them.

This clonotype has a handful of counts. The chain employs TRBV6-1 and TRBJ2-3, with 10 bases aligning to TRBD2. There are 16 residues in the CDR3. J lost 2 bases, V lost 6 bases, and 8 bases had no gene match. The V gene's germline CDR1 is MNHNS and CDR2 SASEGT. The CDR3 region is CASSQPLAGSTDTQYF. The CDR3 DNA reads as TGTGCCAGCAGCCAACCACTAGCGGGGTCCACAGATACGCAGTATTTT.

This clonotype was seen a handful of times. The chain is built from TRBV20-1 and TRBJ2-1; the D is unclear. The V gene's germline CDR1 is DFQATT and CDR2 SNEGSKA (reference sequence). The CDR3 loop spans 14 amino acids. The ends were cut back, 4 bases at V and 2 bases at J, with 12 bases in the middle. The CDR3 region is CSAKVRSAYNEQFF. The CDR3, as DNA: TGCAGTGCTAAAGTGCGGAGCGCCTACAATGAGCAGTTCTTC.

This clonotype was counted at least ten times. The rearrangement uses TRBV20-1 and TRBJ1-5, with D perhaps matching TRBD1 (5 bases). V lost 2 bases and J 1 base, leaving 9 bases between the germline ends. From germline, CDR1 is DFQATT and CDR2 SNEGSKA (reference sequence). The length of the CDR3 is 14 residues. The CDR3 coding sequence is TGCAGTGCTAGACTCCGGGGCAGCAATCAGCCCCAGCATTTT. Translating gives CSARLRGSNQPQHF.

This clonotype appeared many times. The chain recombines TRBV5-1 with TRBJ2-5; 9 nucleotides match TRBD2. The length of the CDR3 is 15 residues. Germline V CDR1 and CDR2: SGHRS, YFSETQ. The J segment lost 4 bases and the V segment lost 1 base, leaving 5 bases of the junction unmatched. The CDR3 sequence is CASSLRAGGGETQYF. The DNA for the CDR3 is TGCGCCAGCAGCTTGAGAGCGGGAGGAGGAGAGACCCAGTACTTC.

This clonotype has more than one count but fewer than ten. The V call is TRBV6-5, the J call TRBJ1-4; D not certain. Germline V gene sequence: CDR1 MNHEY, CDR2 SVGAGI. The CDR3 runs 14 residues. The ends were cut back, 2 bases at V and 0 bases at J, with 4 bases in the middle. The CDR3 nucleotides read TGTGCCAGCAGTTACCGTGCAACTAATGAAAAACTGTTTTTT. It yields the protein CASSYRATNEKLFF.

The table lists this clonotype with a few counts. Germline is not matched at one junction end, which may reflect a read error. The genes are TRBV12-3 or TRBV12-4 and TRBJ2-7, with TRBD1 matching 10 bases. The CDR3 loop spans 15 amino acids. In DNA form, the CDR3 reads TGTGCCAGCAGTTCCAGGGACAGGGGTGCCCTACACCTAAACTTC. It yields the protein CASSSRDRGALHLNF.

The V and J genes are TRBV20-1 and TRBJ2-5; 7 nucleotides line up with TRBD2. Germline V CDR1 and CDR2: DFQATT, SNEGSKA (reference sequence). The CDR3 contains 15 residues. Trimming cost V 0 bases and J 4 bases; bases outside gene matches: 8. CDR3 nucleotide sequence: TGCAGTGCTAGAGATGGGGGGGTGGGGGGAGAGACCCAGTACTTC. Encoded protein: CSARDGGVGGETQYF.